This is a list of T cell receptor beta chains from one sample in a study of blood T cell repertoires in COVID-19. Sequenced by immunoSEQ multiplex PCR; TCRdb stores in-frame clones only, minus some. The sample contains 400,000 to 550,000 clones, about 90% of which appear only once. Input material: PBMCs or T cells enriched from blood (not recorded which). Receptor source: a woman aged 18-29 years with acute COVID-19. The CDR3 runs from the conserved cysteine through the conserved F or W. A D gene is named only where the DNA matches it firmly. Size values are once, few and many counts, or a class for expanded clones, and some rows have none.

cdr3_length j_call clone_size v_call d_call cdr3_aa cdr3_nt
13 TRBJ1-2 . TRBV7-9 TRBD1 CASSAGQNYGYTF TGTGCCAGCAGCGCGGGACAGAACTATGGCTACACCTTC
13 TRBJ1-2 . TRBV19 TRBD1 CASSGDRYYGYTF TGTGCCAGTAGTGGGGACAGATACTATGGCTACACCTTC
16 TRBJ1-6 . TRBV7-9 . CASSLYQGSGASPLHF TGTGCCAGCAGCTTGTACCAGGGGTCTGGGGCTTCACCCCTCCACTTT
13 TRBJ1-1 . TRBV5-1 TRBD1 CASSFDRGDTAFF TGCGCCAGCAGCTTCGACAGGGGGGATACAGCTTTCTTT
18 TRBJ2-3 . TRBV7-3 TRBD2 CASSSIAGGPSSTDTQYF TGTGCCAGCAGCTCCATAGCGGGGGGGCCTTCTAGCACAGATACGCAGTATTTT
15 TRBJ1-1 . TRBV15 . CATSREGGGNTEAFF TGTGCCACCAGCAGGGAGGGTGGGGGAAACACTGAAGCTTTCTTT
15 TRBJ2-7 . TRBV18 TRBD1 CASSPKTGQGAVKYF TGTGCCAGCTCACCTAAGACTGGACAGGGGGCGGTGAAGTACTTC
15 TRBJ2-7 . TRBV27 TRBD2 CASSLGGSGTYEQYF TGTGCCAGCAGTCTCGGGGGTAGCGGGACCTACGAGCAGTACTTC
16 TRBJ2-7 . TRBV19 TRBD1 CASSISGTGLTYEQYF TGTGCCAGTAGTATCTCGGGGACAGGACTCACTTACGAGCAGTACTTC
13 TRBJ2-2 . TRBV2 . CASRTGYTGELFF TGTGCCAGCCGCACAGGCTACACCGGGGAGCTGTTTTTT
15 TRBJ1-6 . TRBV7-6 TRBD1 CASSPWTGKDSPLHF TGTGCCAGCAGCCCCTGGACAGGGAAGGATTCACCCCTCCACTTT
13 TRBJ2-1 . TRBV10-3 . CATTDRGGNEQFF TGTGCCACCACAGACAGGGGAGGGAATGAGCAGTTCTTC
12 TRBJ2-7 once TRBV5-1 . CASRGATYEQYF TGCGCCAGCCGCGGCGCTACCTACGAGCAGTACTTC
14 TRBJ2-1 . TRBV28 . CASSSGLGYNEQFF TGTGCCAGCAGTTCCGGACTGGGGTACAATGAGCAGTTCTTC
17 TRBJ1-6 . TRBV19 . CASTDTGISSYNSPLHF TGTGCCAGTACCGATACCGGGATAAGCTCCTATAATTCACCCCTCCACTTT
15 TRBJ2-7 . TRBV5-4 . CASSPSGRNTYEQYF TGTGCCAGCAGCCCAAGTGGGCGAAACACCTACGAGCAGTACTTC
23 TRBJ1-5 . TRBV19 . CATAIGGDPRPVEPKYSNQPQHF TGTGCCACCGCCATAGGGGGGGACCCAAGACCCGTCGAACCAAAATATAGCAATCAGCCCCAGCATTTT
15 TRBJ1-6 . TRBV3-1/TRBV3-2 TRBD1 CASSQVSGGGSPLHF TGTGCCAGCAGCCAAGTATCAGGGGGAGGTTCACCCCTCCACTTT
14 TRBJ1-1 . TRBV5-1 . CASSLAGFGTEAFF TGCGCCAGCAGCTTGGCGGGTTTTGGCACTGAAGCTTTCTTT
13 TRBJ1-6 . TRBV15 TRBD1 CAIRGQGDSPLHF TGTGCCATTCGCGGACAGGGGGATTCACCCCTCCACTTT
16 TRBJ1-6 . TRBV18 . CASSPAGVTYNSPLHF TGTGCCAGCTCACCAGCGGGCGTCACCTATAATTCACCCCTCCACTTT
15 TRBJ1-3 . TRBV5-4 . CASSFDPGVRNTIYF TGTGCCAGCAGCTTCGACCCGGGGGTCCGAAACACCATATATTTT
12 TRBJ2-3 . TRBV13 . CASSPRGDTQYF TGTGCCAGCAGCCCCAGGGGAGATACGCAGTATTTT
10 TRBJ1-2 . TRBV19 . CAIKGDGYTF TGTGCCATTAAAGGAGATGGCTACACCTTC
16 TRBJ2-4 many TRBV28 . CASSRQAILAKNIQYF TGTGCCAGCAGTAGACAGGCGATACTAGCCAAAAACATTCAGTACTTC
16 TRBJ2-7 few TRBV6-1 TRBD1 CASSEREQGTSYEQYF TGTGCCAGCAGTGAAAGGGAACAGGGGACATCCTACGAGCAGTACTTC
15 TRBJ1-2 . TRBV28 . CATEGSGGLFYGYTF TGTGCCACCGAGGGTTCCGGGGGGCTGTTCTATGGCTACACCTTC
16 TRBJ2-3 . TRBV21-1 . CASSPTSGGPGDTQYF TGTGCCAGCAGCCCGACTAGCGGGGGACCGGGAGATACGCAGTATTTT
14 TRBJ2-1 once TRBV5-5 TRBD2 CASGLAETYNEQFF TGTGCCAGCGGACTAGCGGAGACCTACAATGAGCAGTTCTTC
13 TRBJ1-1 . TRBV4-1 . CASSQLDGGEAFF TGCGCCAGCAGCCAACTCGACGGGGGTGAAGCTTTCTTT
17 TRBJ2-1 . TRBV24-1 TRBD2 CATSDFAGTSGGNEQFF TGTGCCACCAGTGATTTCGCGGGGACTAGCGGGGGCAATGAGCAGTTCTTC
15 TRBJ1-3 . TRBV6-5 . CASSYWGGEGNTIYF TGTGCCAGCAGTTACTGGGGAGGTGAGGGAAACACCATATATTTT
16 TRBJ1-3 . TRBV5-4 TRBD1 CASSSTGTGSGNTIYF TGTGCCAGCAGCAGCACCGGGACAGGCTCTGGAAACACCATATATTTT
16 TRBJ1-2 . TRBV19 . CASSIGGTIQNYGYTF TGTGCCAGTAGTATCGGCGGTACAATACAAAACTATGGCTACACCTTC
15 TRBJ1-5 few TRBV28 TRBD1 CASSPRGQGEQPQHF TGTGCCAGCAGTCCCAGGGGACAGGGGGAACAGCCCCAGCATTTT
13 TRBJ2-1 . TRBV10-1 . CASSELADNEQFF TGCGCCAGCAGTGAGCTGGCCGACAATGAGCAGTTCTTC
14 TRBJ1-5 few TRBV7-9 TRBD1 CASSGGDRGAPQHF TGTGCCAGCAGCGGGGGTGACAGGGGTGCGCCCCAGCATTTT
15 TRBJ2-3 . TRBV19 TRBD2 CASSIDSGSTDTQYF TGTGCCAGTAGTATAGATAGCGGGAGCACAGATACGCAGTATTTT
14 TRBJ1-5 . TRBV28 . CASSLMQGNQPQHF TGTGCCAGCAGTTTAATGCAGGGGAATCAGCCCCAGCATTTT
15 TRBJ2-1 . TRBV15 . CATSRPLDSYNEQFF TGTGCCACCAGCAGGCCCCTCGACAGTTACAATGAGCAGTTCTTC
17 TRBJ2-5 . TRBV27 TRBD1 CASSRRTGVPWGETQYF TGTGCCAGCAGTCGCCGGACAGGGGTCCCGTGGGGGGAGACCCAGTACTTC
17 TRBJ1-3 . TRBV5-1 . CASSWGGLRDSGNTIYF TGCGCCAGCAGCTGGGGGGGTTTGCGTGATTCTGGAAACACCATATATTTT
14 TRBJ1-6 few TRBV7-9 . CASSGSSYNSPLHF TGTGCCAGCAGCGGGAGCTCCTATAATTCACCCCTCCACTTT
13 TRBJ2-1 . TRBV9 . CASSDSRAYEQFF TGTGCCAGCAGCGACTCGCGGGCTTATGAGCAGTTCTTC
13 TRBJ1-2 once TRBV27 . CASSPGDSYGYTF TGTGCCAGCAGCCCCGGCGACAGCTATGGCTACACCTTC
15 TRBJ1-4 . TRBV7-9 . CASSLGHQAGEKLFF TGTGCCAGCAGCTTAGGTCATCAGGCCGGTGAAAAACTGTTTTTT
15 TRBJ2-5 . TRBV27 . CASSLSRAPGETQYF TGTGCCAGCAGTTTATCGAGGGCCCCGGGAGAGACCCAGTACTTC
15 TRBJ1-2 once TRBV7-2 . CASSLAISRVYGYTF TGTGCCAGCAGCTTAGCGATTAGCAGGGTCTATGGCTACACCTTC
14 TRBJ2-3 . TRBV27 TRBD1 CASRPGQGAYTQYF TGTGCCAGCAGACCGGGACAGGGGGCCTATACGCAGTATTTT
14 TRBJ2-7 once TRBV7-9 TRBD1 CASSLAGTGNEQYF TGTGCCAGCAGCTTAGCCGGGACAGGGAACGAGCAGTACTTC
18 TRBJ1-6 . TRBV10-2 TRBD1 CASTPFVWTGTKDSPLHF TGCGCCAGCACCCCTTTTGTTTGGACAGGGACAAAGGATTCACCCCTCCACTTT
17 TRBJ2-2 . TRBV9 TRBD2 CASSASAAGWNTGELFF TGTGCCAGCAGCGCCTCGGCAGCGGGGTGGAACACCGGGGAGCTGTTTTTT
10 TRBJ2-7 . TRBV20-1 . CSAFRTEQYF TGCAGTGCCTTCAGGACTGAGCAGTACTTC
11 TRBJ2-7 . TRBV28 . CASSGVGEQYF TGTGCCAGCAGCGGGGTGGGAGAGCAGTACTTC
13 TRBJ1-5 . TRBV6-6 TRBD1 CASSRQGNQPQHF TGTGCCAGCTCGCGACAGGGGAATCAGCCCCAGCATTTT
13 TRBJ1-5 . TRBV3-1/TRBV3-2 TRBD1 CASSWTGDQPQHF TGTGCCAGCAGCTGGACAGGGGATCAGCCCCAGCATTTT
14 TRBJ1-2 few TRBV25-1 TRBD1 CASRGQGIGYGYTF TGTGCCAGCAGGGGACAGGGTATTGGCTATGGCTACACCTTC
15 TRBJ1-3 . TRBV24-1 . CATSGSQDSGNTIYF TGTGCCACCAGTGGATCCCAGGACTCTGGAAACACCATATATTTT
17 TRBJ1-6 . TRBV28 . CASSFVADGTYNSPLHF TGTGCCAGCAGTTTCGTCGCAGACGGGACCTATAATTCACCCCTCCACTTT